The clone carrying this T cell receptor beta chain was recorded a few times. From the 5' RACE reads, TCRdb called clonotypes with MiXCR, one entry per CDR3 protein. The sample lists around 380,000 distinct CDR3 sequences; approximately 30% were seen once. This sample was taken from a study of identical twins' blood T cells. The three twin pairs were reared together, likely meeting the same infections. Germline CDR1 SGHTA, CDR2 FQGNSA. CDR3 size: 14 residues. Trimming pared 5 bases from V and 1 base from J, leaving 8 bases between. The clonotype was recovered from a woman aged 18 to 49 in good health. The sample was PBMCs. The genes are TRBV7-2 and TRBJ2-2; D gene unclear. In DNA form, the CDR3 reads TGTGCCAGCAGCGATCTAAGGAACACCGGGGAGCTGTTTTTT. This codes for CASSDLRNTGELFF.